These 5 T cell receptor beta chains share one sample of origin, sequenced in a study of cytomegalovirus exposure and HLA in healthy donors. It was with 60 Vbeta and 13 Jbeta primers that the PCR ran. Method: immunoSEQ multiplex PCR; TCRdb's copy keeps in-frame clones and lacks some. The sample includes 120,000 or so clones, more than 70% of them seen just once. What was sequenced was PBMCs. All receptors come from a woman aged 45-59 years in good health and CMV-seropositive.

The CDR3, as DNA: TGTGCCAGCAGTCGGACAGTCCCTAACGAGCAGTACTTC. Protein product: CASSRTVPNEQYF. This chain uses TRBV28 with TRBJ2-7, with TRBD1 as a possible D gene (6 bases). V shed 5 bases and J shed 5 bases, with 13 bases lying between them. The CDR3 consists of 13 residues. The germline V gene has CDR1 MDHEN and CDR2 SYDVKM.

The V gene is TRBV4-3, the J gene TRBJ2-3; 13 bases agree with TRBD2. The junction had 8 bases not matched to a gene; V was cut back by 4 bases and J by 4 bases. This CDR3 region has 17 residues. In germline, CDR1 is LGHNA, CDR2 YSLEER. The CDR3 DNA sequence: TGCGCCAGCAGCCGGGGGACTAGCGGGATGAGCCCAGATACGCAGTATTTT. Its protein product is CASSRGTSGMSPDTQYF.

This clone has only one observation. This chain uses TRBV5-1 with TRBJ1-2; D remains unclear. CDR1 is SGHRS and CDR2 is YFSETQ in the germline V gene. CDR3 length: 15 residues. V gave up 3 bases and J gave up 2 bases, with 14 bases separating them. In nucleotides, the CDR3 is TGCGCCAGCAGCTCCCTTGGTAGCACCAACTATGGCTACACCTTC. Amino acid sequence: CASSSLGSTNYGYTF.

This clone was recorded only once. The chain couples TRBV11-2 to TRBJ1-2, with 9 bases that match TRBD1. Germline CDR1 is SGHAT and CDR2 is FQNNGV. The CDR3 contains 15 residues. V was pared by 6 bases and J by 8 bases, with 13 bases of the junction left unmatched. CDR3 in DNA: TGTGCCAGCAGGTCCACCGGGACAGGGAGCGCCGGCTACACCTTC. This encodes CASRSTGTGSAGYTF.

This chain links TRBV5-1 with TRBJ2-1; a weak D match, TRBD1 (5 bases). This CDR3 spans 13 amino acids. Trimming took off 0 bases at V and 6 bases at J, with 7 bases between the two ends. The germline V gene encodes CDR1 SGHRS and CDR2 YFSETQ. In DNA, the CDR3 is TGCGCCAGCAGCTTGGTAGGGGTCAATGAGCAGTTCTTC. Its translation: CASSLVGVNEQFF.